A single sample gave rise to the 16 T cell receptor beta chains below, sequenced in a study of PD-1 blockade in classical Hodgkin lymphoma. Sequencing used immunoSEQ multiplex PCR; TCRdb keeps in-frame clones, though not all of them. The sample records about 19,000 clones, less than 90% being singletons. This sample's time point: cycle 4 day 1 (C4D1), after around six weeks of nivolumab. Relapse after autologous stem cell transplantation occurred in every patient, and brentuximab vedotin exposure varied. Magnetic negative selection was used to purify CD8+ T cells from thawed PBMCs. The sequencing here drew on CD8+ T cells from blood, taken before the fourth cycle of nivolumab. The receptors were gathered from a human donor with classical Hodgkin lymphoma.

V and J are TRBV6-6 and TRBJ2-7; 7 nucleotides line up with TRBD1. The V gene end was trimmed by 5 bases and the J gene end by 3 bases; junction bases not matched to a gene: 10. The CDR3 totals 15 residues. Germline loops: CDR1 MNHNY, CDR2 SVGAGI (reference sequence). The CDR3 nucleotides read TGTGCCAGCAGTCTCGGACAGGCTACGGACTACGAGCAGTACTTC. Translation gives CASSLGQATDYEQYF.

The rearrangement joins TRBV27 to TRBJ2-3; D uncertain. The V end was cut by 2 bases, the J end by 0 bases, with 12 bases between. CDR3 size: 16 residues. Germline V lookup: CDR1 MNHEY, CDR2 SMNVEV (reference sequence). CDR3 protein: CASSLVRATSTDTQYF. CDR3 sequence (DNA): TGTGCCAGCAGTTTAGTCCGTGCTACTAGCACAGATACGCAGTATTTT.

On this clone: The junction and the germline gene differ at one end; a read error may be behind it. The chain joins TRBV20-1 to TRBJ2-1; the D is unclear. Germline-derived CDR1 and CDR2 are DFQATT and SNEGSKA (reference sequence). The length of the CDR3 is 10 residues. Here the CDR3 DNA reads TGCAGTGCCATCCCCGTAATTCCCGTCTTC. Protein: CSAIPVIPVF.

This chain links TRBV28 with TRBJ2-7; either TRBD1 or TRBD2 may fit D (6 bases each). Germline CDR1 is MDHEN and CDR2 is SYDVKM. The ends were cut back, 6 bases at V and 2 bases at J, with 17 bases in the middle. This CDR3 has 15 residues. As DNA, the CDR3 is TGTGCCAGCAGACCGCCTAGGGGGGCCACCTACGAGCAGTACTTC. Encoded protein: CASRPPRGATYEQYF.

The V gene is TRBV5-4, the J gene TRBJ2-1, with 8 bases matching TRBD2. The junction had 1 base not matched to a gene; V was cut back by 2 bases and J by 0 bases. CDR3 length equals 15 residues. Germline-derived CDR1 and CDR2 are SGHNT and YYREEE (reference sequence). CDR3 sequence reads: CASSFAGGSYNEQFF. CDR3 coding DNA: TGTGCCAGCAGCTTCGCGGGAGGCTCCTACAATGAGCAGTTCTTC.

This chain uses TRBV30 with TRBJ2-7; D is possibly TRBD1 or TRBD2 (5 bases each). There are 16 residues in the CDR3. From germline, CDR1 is GTSNPN and CDR2 SVGIG (reference sequence). V was trimmed by 0 bases and J by 4 bases, leaving 19 bases between them. The CDR3 reads CAWSVGPRAGRYEQYF. The CDR3 DNA reads as TGTGCCTGGAGTGTAGGCCCGAGGGCAGGGAGATACGAGCAGTACTTC.

The J gene is TRBJ2-1, the V gene TRBV6-6, with 11 bases aligning to TRBD2. The trim removed 4 bases at V and 5 bases at J, leaving 7 bases unmatched. CDR1 MNHNY and CDR2 SVGAGI come from the germline V gene (reference sequence). The CDR3 spans 16 residues. This CDR3 is CASSSLAGGRHNEQFF. CDR3 bases: TGTGCCAGCAGTTCCCTAGCGGGAGGTCGGCACAATGAGCAGTTCTTC.

Only a few counts were recorded for this clone. This chain joins TRBV5-6 and TRBJ1-2, with D possibly TRBD1 on 6 matching bases. Germline V gives CDR1 SGHDT, CDR2 YYEEEE. The CDR3 runs to 15 residues. Trimming removed 5 bases from V and 4 bases from J, with 18 bases in between. The DNA of the CDR3 is TGTGCCAGCAGTGTACAGGGACTTTCGGGCTATGGCTACACCTTC. It specifies CASSVQGLSGYGYTF.

This clone has just one count. This chain links TRBV29-1 with TRBJ1-2, with TRBD1 as a possible D gene (5 bases). Germline CDR1 reads SQVTM; CDR2 reads ANQGSEA. Trimming took 7 bases from V and 0 from J, leaving 21 bases between them. The CDR3 is made up of 16 amino acids. CDR3 amino acids: CSAYGAGKKTNYGYTF. The CDR3, as DNA: TGCAGCGCCTATGGGGCAGGGAAAAAAACTAACTATGGCTACACCTTC.

The gene calls are TRBV27 and TRBJ2-1; 8 bases match TRBD2. This CDR3 has 15 amino acids. The V gene end was trimmed by 6 bases and the J gene end by 9 bases; junction bases not matched to a gene: 13. Germline V lookup: CDR1 MNHEY, CDR2 SMNVEV (reference sequence). For the CDR3, the DNA is TGTGCCAGCAGATACGGGACTAGTTACGAGGTTGAGCAGTTCTTC. It is translated as CASRYGTSYEVEQFF.

V is TRBV7-2 and J is TRBJ2-7, with 10 positions matching TRBD1. The trim removed 3 bases at V and 5 bases at J, leaving 1 base unmatched. CDR3 length: 13 amino acids. In germline, CDR1 is SGHTA, CDR2 FQGNSA. CDR3: CASSFGTGDEQYF. The CDR3 nucleotides read TGTGCCAGCAGCTTCGGGACAGGGGACGAGCAGTACTTC.

In its sample, this clone was seen once. This rearrangement joins TRBV14 to TRBJ2-3; the D is unclear. The germline V and J ends were trimmed by 2 bases and 10 bases, with 16 bases remaining between them. The CDR3 is made up of 14 amino acids. From germline, CDR1 is SGHDN and CDR2 FVKESK. CDR3 in DNA: TGTGCCAGCAGCCAAAACCCGCCTTTGGGTCCGCAGTATTTT. This sequence encodes CASSQNPPLGPQYF.

Judged by abundance, this clone is large. The chain couples TRBV14 to TRBJ2-3, with no clear D. Trimming pared 1 base from V and 8 bases from J, leaving 10 bases between. This CDR3 region has 13 residues. Per the germline V gene, CDR1 is SGHDN and CDR2 is FVKESK. The chain's CDR3 is CASSQVPGGTQYF. The CDR3 DNA reads TGTGCCAGCAGCCAAGTCCCGGGCGGTACGCAGTATTTT.

The chain carries TRBV5-1 and TRBJ2-1; D is perhaps TRBD2 (6 bases). V was shortened by 5 bases and J by 0 bases, with 12 bases between the two germline ends. This CDR3 spans 15 amino acids. Per the germline V gene, CDR1 is SGHRS and CDR2 is YFSETQ. The CDR3 spells CASRATSSSYNEQFF. In DNA, the CDR3 is TGCGCCAGCAGGGCCACTAGCAGCTCCTACAATGAGCAGTTCTTC. The full variable domain, with the rest looked up from reference TRBV5-1 and TRBJ2-1, is KAGVTQTPRYLIKTRGQQVTLSCSPISGHRSVSWYQQTPGQGLQFLFEYFSETQRNKGNFPGRFSGRQFSNSRSEMNVSTLELGDSALYLCASRATSSSYNEQFFGPGTRLTVL.

J is TRBJ2-1 and V is TRBV9; the match to TRBD2 covers 8 bases. CDR1 and CDR2 from the germline V gene are SGDLS and YYNGEE. The CDR3 extends over 16 amino acids. V shed 4 bases, J shed 5 bases, and the junction held 11 bases outside the gene matches. Written as DNA, the CDR3 is TGTGCCAGCAGCCCAGGGACTAGTGGGGCGAACAATGAGCAGTTCTTC. Its protein product is CASSPGTSGANNEQFF.

This chain connects TRBV27 to TRBJ1-2, with a weak D call TRBD1 (6 bases). The CDR3 loop spans 14 amino acids. The ends were cut back, 5 bases at V and 1 base at J, with 11 bases in the middle. The V gene's germline CDR1 is MNHEY and CDR2 SMNVEV (reference sequence). CDR3 nucleotide sequence: TGTGCCAGCAGTCCAGGGGCTTATAACTATGGCTACACCTTC. It yields the protein CASSPGAYNYGYTF.